The rows below give T cell receptor beta chains drawn from one sample of a study of T cell repertoires in cytomegalovirus infection. These receptors have no known antigen. A single record per CDR3 protein comes from TCRdb applying MiXCR to the reads. The table records hundreds of thousands of distinct CDR3 sequences, 30% to 35% of them present only once. Source: cultured PBMCs, taken from culture after CMV antigen stimulation. The receptors here all came from a human donor in good health (CMV status not recorded). Some clones in this sample may be carry-over from other donors' samples. Both conserved end residues are trimmed from each CDR3.

V: TRBV2; CDR3: ASSEFRANEQF
V: TRBV7-9; CDR3: ASSLAGTGVNEQF
V: TRBV7-2; CDR3: ASSPYPLNYGYT
V: TRBV11-3; CDR3: ASSSRDNEWNTIY
V: TRBV7-2; CDR3: ASSSEGSSYNEQF
V: TRBV4-3; CDR3: ASSLSPLGSSYNEQF
V: TRBV7-9; CDR3: ASSFAGGPYSNQPQH
V: TRBV7-3; CDR3: TSSRPTSGSGRRELF
V: TRBV7-2; CDR3: ASSWGLAGQETQY
V: TRBV30; CDR3: AWSDRGPYEQY
V: TRBV4-2; CDR3: ASSKGQGWDTEAF
V: TRBV10-3; CDR3: AIGGTGVRGTGELF
V: TRBV19; CDR3: ASSSGARETQY
V: TRBV28; CDR3: ASSLGFSGGVEKLF
V: TRBV5-5; CDR3: ASSPNAGQVIEQF
V: TRBV20-1; CDR3: SARVPLGTNSYEQY
V: TRBV7-2; CDR3: ASSARDRVNIQY
V: TRBV10-3; CDR3: AARTGKSYNSPLH
V: TRBV6-2/TRBV6-3; CDR3: ASSYPGQGDYGYT
V: TRBV12-3/TRBV12-4; CDR3: ASSSVSGGPQH
V: TRBV28; CDR3: ASKGSDGFSPLH
V: TRBV6-1; CDR3: ASASGVTYEQY
V: TRBV6-1; CDR3: ASSYTSGSANEQF
V: TRBV28; CDR3: ASSLFGGTSSYEQY
V: TRBV28; CDR3: ASSAGGLHEQF
V: TRBV7-2; CDR3: ASSTGGILNTEAF
V: TRBV19; CDR3: ASSPTPGAYGYT
V: TRBV5-1; CDR3: ASSPAPPQETQY
V: TRBV19; CDR3: ASTRTGPNTEAF
V: TRBV7-9; CDR3: ASSPNSGGEQY